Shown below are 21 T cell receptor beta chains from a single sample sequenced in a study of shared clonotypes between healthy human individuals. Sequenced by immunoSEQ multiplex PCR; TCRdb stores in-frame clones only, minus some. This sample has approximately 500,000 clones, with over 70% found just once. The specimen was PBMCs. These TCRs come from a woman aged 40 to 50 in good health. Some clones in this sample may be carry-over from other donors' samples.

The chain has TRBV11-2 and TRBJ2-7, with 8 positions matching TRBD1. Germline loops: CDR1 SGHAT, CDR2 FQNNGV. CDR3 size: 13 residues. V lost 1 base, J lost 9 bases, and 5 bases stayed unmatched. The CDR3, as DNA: TGTGCCAGCAGCTTAGGCCAGGGGGCCGGGCAGTACTTC. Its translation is CASSLGQGAGQYF.

The CDR3 reads CASSPRALLRNYGYTF. The DNA of the CDR3 is TGCGCCAGCAGCCCCCGGGCCCTCCTGAGGAACTATGGCTACACCTTC. This chain uses TRBV4-1 with TRBJ1-2; no reliable D call. From germline, CDR1 is MGHRA and CDR2 YSYEKL. Trimming left V 4 bases short and J 2 bases short, with 17 bases between. The CDR3 runs to 16 residues.

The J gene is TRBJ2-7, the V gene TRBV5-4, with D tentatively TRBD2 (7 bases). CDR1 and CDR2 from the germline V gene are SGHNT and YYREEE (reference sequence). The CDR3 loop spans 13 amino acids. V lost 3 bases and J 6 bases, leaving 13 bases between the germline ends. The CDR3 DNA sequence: TGTGCCAGCAGCTCCGGGGGGCCGGTCGAGCAGTACTTC. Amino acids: CASSSGGPVEQYF.

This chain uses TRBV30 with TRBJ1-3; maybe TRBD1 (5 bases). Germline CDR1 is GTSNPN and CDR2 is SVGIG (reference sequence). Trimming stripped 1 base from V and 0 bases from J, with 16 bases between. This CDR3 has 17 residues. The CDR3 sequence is CAWSARGQYISGNTIYF. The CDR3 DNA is TGTGCCTGGAGTGCTAGGGGTCAGTATATCTCTGGAAACACCATATATTTT.

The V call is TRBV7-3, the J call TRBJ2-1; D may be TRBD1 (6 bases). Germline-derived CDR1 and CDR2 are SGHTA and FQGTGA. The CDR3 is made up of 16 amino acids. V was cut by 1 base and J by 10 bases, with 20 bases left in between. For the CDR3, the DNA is TGTGCCAGCAGCTTAAGTAGCAGGACAGCTGCCCGGGAGCAGTTCTTC. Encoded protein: CASSLSSRTAAREQFF.

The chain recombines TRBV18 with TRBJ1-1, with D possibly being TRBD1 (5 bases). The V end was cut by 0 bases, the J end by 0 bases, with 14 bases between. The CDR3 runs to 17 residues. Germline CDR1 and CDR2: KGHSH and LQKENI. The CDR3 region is CASSPPRGSPMNTEAFF. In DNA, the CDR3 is TGTGCCAGCTCACCACCCCGGGGGAGCCCAATGAACACTGAAGCTTTCTTT.

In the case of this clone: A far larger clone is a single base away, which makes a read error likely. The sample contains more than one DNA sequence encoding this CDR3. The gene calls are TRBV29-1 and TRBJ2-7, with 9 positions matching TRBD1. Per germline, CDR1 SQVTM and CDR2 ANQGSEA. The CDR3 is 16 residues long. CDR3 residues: CSVEAPGTGGSYEQYF. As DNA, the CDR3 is TGCAGCGTTGAAGCCCCGGGCACAGGGGGCTCCTACGAGCAGTACTTT.

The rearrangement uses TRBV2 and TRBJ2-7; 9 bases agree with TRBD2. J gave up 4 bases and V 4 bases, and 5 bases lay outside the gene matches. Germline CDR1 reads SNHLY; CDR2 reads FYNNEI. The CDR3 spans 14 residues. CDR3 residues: CASSAREGLYEQYF. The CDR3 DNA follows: TGTGCCAGCAGTGCGCGGGAGGGCCTATACGAGCAGTACTTC.

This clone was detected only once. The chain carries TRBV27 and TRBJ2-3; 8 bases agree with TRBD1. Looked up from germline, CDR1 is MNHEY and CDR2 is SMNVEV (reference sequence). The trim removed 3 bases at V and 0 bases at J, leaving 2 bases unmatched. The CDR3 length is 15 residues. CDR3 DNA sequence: TGTGCCAGCAGTTTCTGGACAGGGAGCACAGATACGCAGTATTTT. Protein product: CASSFWTGSTDTQYF.

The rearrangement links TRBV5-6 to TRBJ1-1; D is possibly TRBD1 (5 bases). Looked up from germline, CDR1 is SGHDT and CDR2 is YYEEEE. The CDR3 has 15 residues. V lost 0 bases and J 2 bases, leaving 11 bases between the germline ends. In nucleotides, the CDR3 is TGTGCCAGCAGCTTGGACACAGGTTTCAACACTGAAGCTTTCTTT. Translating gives CASSLDTGFNTEAFF.

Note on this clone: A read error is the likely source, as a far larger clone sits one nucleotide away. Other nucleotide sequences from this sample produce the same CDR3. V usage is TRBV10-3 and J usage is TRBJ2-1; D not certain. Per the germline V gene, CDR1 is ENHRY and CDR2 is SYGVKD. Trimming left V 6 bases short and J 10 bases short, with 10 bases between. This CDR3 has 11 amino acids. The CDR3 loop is CAISASEEQFF. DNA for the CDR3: TGTGCCATCAGCGCCTCGGAAGAGCAGTTCTTC.

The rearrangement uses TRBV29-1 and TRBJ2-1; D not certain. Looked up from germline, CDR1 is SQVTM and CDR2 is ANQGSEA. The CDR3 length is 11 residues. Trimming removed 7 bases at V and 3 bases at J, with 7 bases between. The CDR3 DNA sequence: TGCAGCGGTCGCCACTACAATGAGCAGTTCTTC. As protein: CSGRHYNEQFF.

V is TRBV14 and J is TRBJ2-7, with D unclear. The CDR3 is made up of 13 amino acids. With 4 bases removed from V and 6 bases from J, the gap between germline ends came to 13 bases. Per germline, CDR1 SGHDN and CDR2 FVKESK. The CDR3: CASSPNYLGEQYF. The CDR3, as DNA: TGTGCCAGCAGCCCCAATTACTTGGGCGAGCAGTACTTC.

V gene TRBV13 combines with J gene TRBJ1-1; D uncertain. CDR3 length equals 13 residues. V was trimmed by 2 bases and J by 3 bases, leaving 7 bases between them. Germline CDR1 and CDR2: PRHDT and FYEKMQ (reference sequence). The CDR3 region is CASSLMADTEAFF. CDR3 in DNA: TGTGCCAGCAGCTTAATGGCAGACACTGAAGCTTTCTTT.

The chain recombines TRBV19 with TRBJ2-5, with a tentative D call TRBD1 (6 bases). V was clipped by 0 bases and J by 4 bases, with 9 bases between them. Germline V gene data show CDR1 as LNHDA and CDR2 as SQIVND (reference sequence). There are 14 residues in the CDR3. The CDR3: CASSIDSRGETQYF. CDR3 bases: TGTGCCAGTAGTATAGATAGCAGGGGAGAGACCCAGTACTTC.

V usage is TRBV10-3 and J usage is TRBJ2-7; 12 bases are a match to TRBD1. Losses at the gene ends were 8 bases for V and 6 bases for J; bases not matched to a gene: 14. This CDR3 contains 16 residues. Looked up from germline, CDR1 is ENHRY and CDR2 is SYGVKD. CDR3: CAIQGGVGQGASEQYF. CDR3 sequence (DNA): TGTGCCATCCAGGGTGGGGTGGGACAGGGGGCCAGCGAGCAGTACTTC.

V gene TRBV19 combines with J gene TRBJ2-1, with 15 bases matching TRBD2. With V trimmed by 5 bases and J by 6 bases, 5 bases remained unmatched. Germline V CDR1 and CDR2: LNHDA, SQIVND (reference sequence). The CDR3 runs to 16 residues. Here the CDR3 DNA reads TGTGCCAGTAGTCCAGGGACTAGCGGGGGGTCCAATGAGCAGTTCTTC. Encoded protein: CASSPGTSGGSNEQFF.

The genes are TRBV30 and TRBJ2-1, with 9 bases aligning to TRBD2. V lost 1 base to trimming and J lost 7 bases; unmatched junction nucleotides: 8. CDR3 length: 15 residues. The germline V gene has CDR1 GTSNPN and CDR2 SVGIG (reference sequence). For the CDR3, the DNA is TGTGCCTGGAGTGGGGGTAGCGGGAGACCGAATGAGCAGTTCTTC. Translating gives CAWSGGSGRPNEQFF. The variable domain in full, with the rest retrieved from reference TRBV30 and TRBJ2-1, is SQTIHQWPATLVQPVGSPLSLECTVEGTSNPNLYWYRQAAGRGLQLLFYSVGIGQISSEVPQNLSASRPQDRQFILSSKKLLLSDSGFYLCAWSGGSGRPNEQFFGPGTRLTVL.

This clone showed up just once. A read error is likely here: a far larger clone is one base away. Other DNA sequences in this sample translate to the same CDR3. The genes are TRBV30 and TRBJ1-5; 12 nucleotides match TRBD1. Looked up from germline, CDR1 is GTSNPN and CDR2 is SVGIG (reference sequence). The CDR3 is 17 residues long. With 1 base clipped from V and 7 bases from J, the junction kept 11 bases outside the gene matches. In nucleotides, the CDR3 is TGTGCCTGGAGTGCCCTCGGGGGACAGGGGGCGAGCCAGCCCCAGCATTTT. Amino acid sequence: CAWSALGGQGASQPQHF.

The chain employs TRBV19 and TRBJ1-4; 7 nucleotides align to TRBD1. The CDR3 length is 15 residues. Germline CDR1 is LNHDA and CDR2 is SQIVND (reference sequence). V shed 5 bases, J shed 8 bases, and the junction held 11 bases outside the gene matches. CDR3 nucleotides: TGTGCCAGTAGTTCCCTCGACAGGGATCAGGAAAAACTGTTTTTT. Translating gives CASSSLDRDQEKLFF.

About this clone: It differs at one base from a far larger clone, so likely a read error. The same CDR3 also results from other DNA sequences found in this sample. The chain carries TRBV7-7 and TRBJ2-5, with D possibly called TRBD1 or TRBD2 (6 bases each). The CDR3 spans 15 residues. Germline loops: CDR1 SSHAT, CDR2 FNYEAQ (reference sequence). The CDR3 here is CASSLAPGGDKTQYF. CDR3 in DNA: TGCGCCAGCAGCTTAGCGCCCGGGGGCGATAAGACCCAGTACTTC.